This TCR beta chain derives from a study of blood T cell repertoires in COVID-19. The CDR3 contains 16 residues. The V gene lost 2 bases and the J gene lost 5 bases, with 17 bases spanning the gap. In germline, CDR1 is MDHEN, CDR2 SYDVKM. In the original processing: The assay estimated nucleated cells by amplifying reference gene primers. The repertoire was sequenced with immunoSEQ multiplex PCR; TCRdb's copy has only in-frame clones and lacks some. That table gives V, J and clone size, and the DNA gave D and trimming. The sample holds about 180,000 clones, about 80% seen once. Participants were aged about 18 to 89 years from 20 to 30 US areas. Participants classified as exposed had met a COVID-19 case within 2 weeks before study entry.

The clonotype comes from a man in his fifties or sixties who had been exposed to COVID-19. Sequenced sample: PBMCs or T cells enriched from blood (not recorded which). The gene calls are TRBV28 and TRBJ2-3; a possible D gene is TRBD2 (6 bases). This CDR3 reads CASSLTGQEGGDTQYF. The CDR3 nucleotides read TGTGCCAGCAGTTTAACAGGACAAGAGGGAGGAGATACGCAGTATTTT.